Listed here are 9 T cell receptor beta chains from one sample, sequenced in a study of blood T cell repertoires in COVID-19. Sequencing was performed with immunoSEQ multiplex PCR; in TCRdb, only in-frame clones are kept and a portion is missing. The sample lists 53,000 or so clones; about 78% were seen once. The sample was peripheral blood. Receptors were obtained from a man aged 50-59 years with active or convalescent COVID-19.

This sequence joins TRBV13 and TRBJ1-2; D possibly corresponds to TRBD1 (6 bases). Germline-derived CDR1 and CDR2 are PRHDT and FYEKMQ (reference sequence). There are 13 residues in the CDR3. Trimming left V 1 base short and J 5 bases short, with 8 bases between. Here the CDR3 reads CASSLVGQYGYTF. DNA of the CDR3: TGTGCCAGCAGCTTAGTCGGACAGTATGGCTACACCTTC.

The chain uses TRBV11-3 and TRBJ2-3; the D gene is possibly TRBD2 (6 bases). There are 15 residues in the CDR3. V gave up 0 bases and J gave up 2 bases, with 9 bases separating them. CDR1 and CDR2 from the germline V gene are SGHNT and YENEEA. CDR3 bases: TGTGCCAGCAGCTTAGAGGCGGGGCCCACAGATACGCAGTATTTT. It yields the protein CASSLEAGPTDTQYF.

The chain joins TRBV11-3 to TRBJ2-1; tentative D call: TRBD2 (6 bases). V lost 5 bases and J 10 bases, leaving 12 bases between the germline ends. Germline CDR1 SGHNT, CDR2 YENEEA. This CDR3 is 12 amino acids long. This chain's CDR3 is CASSQGRGEQFF. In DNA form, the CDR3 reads TGTGCCAGCAGCCAAGGTCGGGGGGAGCAGTTCTTC.

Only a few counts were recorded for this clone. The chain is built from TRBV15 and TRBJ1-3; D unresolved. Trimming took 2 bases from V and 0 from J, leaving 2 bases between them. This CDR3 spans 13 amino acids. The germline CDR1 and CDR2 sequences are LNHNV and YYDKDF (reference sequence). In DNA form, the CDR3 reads TGTGCCACCAGCAGACGCTCTGGAAACACCATATATTTT. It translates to CATSRRSGNTIYF. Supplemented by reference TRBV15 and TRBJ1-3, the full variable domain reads DAMVIQNPRYQVTQFGKPVTLSCSQTLNHNVMYWYQQKSSQAPKLLFHYYDKDFNNEADTPDNFQSRRPNTSFCFLDIRSPGLGDTAMYLCATSRRSGNTIYFGEGSWLTVV.

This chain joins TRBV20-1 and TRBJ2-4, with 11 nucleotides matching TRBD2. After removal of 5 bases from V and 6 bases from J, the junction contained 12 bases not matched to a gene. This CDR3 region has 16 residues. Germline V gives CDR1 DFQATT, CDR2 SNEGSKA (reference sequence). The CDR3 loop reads CSAGEIAGGVGNIQYF. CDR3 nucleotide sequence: TGCAGTGCTGGTGAAATAGCGGGAGGGGTAGGAAACATTCAGTACTTC.

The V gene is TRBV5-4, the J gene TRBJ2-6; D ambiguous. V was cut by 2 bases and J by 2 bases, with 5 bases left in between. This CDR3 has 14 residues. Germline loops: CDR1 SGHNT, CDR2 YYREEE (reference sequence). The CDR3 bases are TGTGCCAGCAGCTTAGCTCCTGGGGCCAACGTCCTGACTTTC. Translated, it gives CASSLAPGANVLTF.

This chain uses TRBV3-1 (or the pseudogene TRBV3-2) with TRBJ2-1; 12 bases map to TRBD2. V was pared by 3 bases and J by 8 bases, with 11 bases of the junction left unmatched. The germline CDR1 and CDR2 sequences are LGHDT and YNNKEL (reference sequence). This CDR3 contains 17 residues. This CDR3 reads CASSQAFVLAGGYEQFF. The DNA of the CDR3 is TGTGCCAGCAGCCAGGCCTTCGTACTAGCGGGAGGATATGAGCAGTTCTTC.

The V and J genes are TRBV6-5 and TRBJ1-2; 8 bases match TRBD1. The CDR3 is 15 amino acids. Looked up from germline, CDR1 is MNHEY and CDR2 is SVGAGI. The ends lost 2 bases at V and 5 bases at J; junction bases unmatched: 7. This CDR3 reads CASSYLRDRSYGYTF. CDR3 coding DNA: TGTGCCAGCAGTTACCTCCGGGACAGGTCTTATGGCTACACCTTC.

This chain's CDR3 is CVSGGGRTEAFF. CDR3 sequence (DNA): TGTGTGTCGGGGGGGGGAAGGACTGAAGCTTTCTTT. The chain has TRBV6-5 and TRBJ1-1, with D perhaps TRBD1 (5 bases). CDR1 is MNHEY, CDR2 SVGAGI, per germline. The CDR3 length is 12 residues.